This TCR beta chain stems from a study of blood T cell repertoires in COVID-19. Germline values: CDR1 MNHEY, CDR2 SMNVEV (reference sequence). This CDR3 comprises 14 residues. The V end lost 2 bases, the J end lost 2 bases, and 10 bases lay between the germline ends. Assay used: immunoSEQ multiplex PCR; TCRdb lists only in-frame clones, some missing. The sample contains hundreds of thousands of clones, about nine tenths of which appear only once. Source material: peripheral blood. The chain uses TRBV27 and TRBJ2-7; D may be TRBD1 (5 bases). The receptor comes from a young woman with active or convalescent COVID-19. As DNA, the CDR3 is TGTGCCAGCAGTTTAGCTTGGACAACCTACGAGCAGTACTTC. It yields the protein CASSLAWTTYEQYF.